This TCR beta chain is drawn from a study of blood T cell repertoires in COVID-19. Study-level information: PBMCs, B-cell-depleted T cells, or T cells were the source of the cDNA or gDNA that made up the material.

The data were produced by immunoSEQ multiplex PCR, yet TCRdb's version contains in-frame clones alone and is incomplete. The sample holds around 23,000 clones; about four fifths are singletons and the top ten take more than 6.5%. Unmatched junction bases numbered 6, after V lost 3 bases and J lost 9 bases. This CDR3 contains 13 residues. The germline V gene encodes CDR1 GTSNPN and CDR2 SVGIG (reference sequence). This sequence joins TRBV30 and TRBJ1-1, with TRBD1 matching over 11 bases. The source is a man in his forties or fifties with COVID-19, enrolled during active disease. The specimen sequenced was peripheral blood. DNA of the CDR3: TGTGCCTGGAGGGGACAGGGGGTGCTAAAAGCTTTCTTT. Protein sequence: CAWRGQGVLKAFF.